The source of this TCR beta chain is a study of cytomegalovirus exposure and HLA in healthy donors. The CDR3 is made up of 14 amino acids. V was clipped by 4 bases and J by 6 bases, with 16 bases between them. Looked up from germline, CDR1 is MNHNY and CDR2 is SVGAGI (reference sequence). PCR used 60 Vbeta primers and 13 Jbeta primers. The table came from immunoSEQ multiplex PCR; TCRdb's copy has only in-frame clones and leaves some out. The profile shows 100,000 to 150,000 clones, about 79% of them singletons. The TCR was taken from a woman in her forties or fifties in good health and CMV-seronegative. The chain uses TRBV6-6 and TRBJ2-7, with a possible D match to TRBD2 (5 bases). Sequenced input: PBMCs. CDR3 nucleotides: TGTGCCAGCAGTTTATACGCGGACTCTGGCGAGCAGTACTTC. Its translation: CASSLYADSGEQYF.